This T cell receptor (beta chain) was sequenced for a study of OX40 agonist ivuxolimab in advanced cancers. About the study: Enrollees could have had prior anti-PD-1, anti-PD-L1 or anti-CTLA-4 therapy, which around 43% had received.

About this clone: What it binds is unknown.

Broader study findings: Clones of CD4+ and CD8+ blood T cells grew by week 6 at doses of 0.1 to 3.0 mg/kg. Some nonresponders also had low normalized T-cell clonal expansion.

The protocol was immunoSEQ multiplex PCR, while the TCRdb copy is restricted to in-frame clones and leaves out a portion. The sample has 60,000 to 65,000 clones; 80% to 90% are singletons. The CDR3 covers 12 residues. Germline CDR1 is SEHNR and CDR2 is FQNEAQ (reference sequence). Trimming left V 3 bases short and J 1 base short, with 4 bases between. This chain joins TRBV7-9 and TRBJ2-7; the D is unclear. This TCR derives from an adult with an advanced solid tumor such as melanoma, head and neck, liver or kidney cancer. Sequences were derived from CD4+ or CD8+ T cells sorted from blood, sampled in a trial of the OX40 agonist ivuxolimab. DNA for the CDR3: TGTGCCAGCAGCTTCACATCCTACGAGCAGTACTTC. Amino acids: CASSFTSYEQYF.